The clone carrying this T cell receptor (beta chain) has at least ten counts. The sample originates from a study of T-cell reconstitution after alpha-beta-depleted transplantation in children. Preparation of the TCRbeta library was carried out with unique molecular identifiers. TCRdb analysed the PCR reads with MiXCR anew, one entry per CDR3 protein. This table has fewer than 750,000 distinct CDR3 sequences, around 23% appearing once. V lost 6 bases to trimming and J lost 4 bases; unmatched junction nucleotides: 6. This CDR3 is 15 amino acids long. The chain joins TRBV12-3 or TRBV12-4 to TRBJ2-4; 10 positions agree with TRBD1. The sequencing used PBMCs, mostly from graft donor cells, collected 360 days after TCRalphabeta/CD19-depleted stem cell transplant. The clonotype was recovered from a boy under two years old who had a stem cell transplant for acute myeloid leukemia, so the T cells may come from the graft donor. CDR3 protein: CASRAQGQGKNIQYF. The CDR3 coding sequence is TGTGCCAGCAGAGCCCAGGGACAGGGGAAAAACATTCAGTACTTC.